The present TCR beta chain was sequenced within a study of blood T cells in healthy people across ages. Study details: Template-switching capture recovered about one barcoded beta molecule per two T cells.

The germline V and J ends were trimmed by 0 bases and 11 bases, with 12 bases remaining between them. Germline loops: CDR1 SGDLS, CDR2 YYNGEE. The CDR3 has 12 residues. Isolation per sample recovered at least 6.5 million PBMCs. Per sample, at least 5 micrograms of total RNA were extracted. A single count supports this clonotype. The antigen is undetermined. PCR was performed a second time for roughly 6 to 12 cycles using a sample-barcoded 5' primer and a J-beta primer mix. TCRdb called the 5' RACE reads again in MiXCR, with one record for every CDR3 protein. The data hold 1.5 million to 2 million distinct CDR3 sequences, with less than 50% observed a single time. Findings and caveats of the study: Naive CD4+ cells and diversity were both higher in long-lived donors than in aged donors.

This clonotype originated in a woman in her thirties or forties in good health. The sample taken for sequencing was blood. V and J are TRBV9 and TRBJ2-7; the D gene is possibly TRBD2 (5 bases). For the CDR3, the DNA is TGTGCCAGCAGCGTAGGAGATGGGGAGAAGTACTTC. Translating gives CASSVGDGEKYF.